This entry lists 9 T cell receptor beta chains sequenced from one sample in a study of esophageal squamous cell carcinoma under preoperative chemotherapy. TCRdb reprocessed the PCR reads via MiXCR and lists one record per CDR3 protein. Of about 12,000 distinct CDR3 sequences listed, around 50% are singletons. Time point given: before preoperative PTX-NDP chemotherapy. Sample collection occurred from a patient given preoperative chemotherapy. These receptors were collected from a human donor with esophageal squamous cell carcinoma. The donor label of this sample is uncertain.

A remark on this clonotype: A much larger clone lies a single base off, so this may be a read error. V usage is TRBV10-2 and J usage is TRBJ2-2, with D possibly being TRBD1 (6 bases). The CDR3 runs to 14 residues. Germline CDR1 is WSHSY and CDR2 is SAAADI. The CDR3 nucleotides read TGCGCCAGCACTTGGACAGCGAACACCGGGGAGCTGTATTTT. Amino acids: CASTWTANTGELYF.

The V and J genes are TRBV25-1 and TRBJ1-1; 7 positions match TRBD1. CDR3 size: 13 residues. Unmatched junction bases numbered 8, after V lost 6 bases and J lost 7 bases. Germline V gene lookup returns CDR1 MGHDK and CDR2 SYGVNS. The CDR3 loop reads CASRKGAKVEAFF. Here the CDR3 DNA reads TGTGCCAGCAGAAAGGGGGCTAAGGTTGAAGCTTTCTTT.

The chain has TRBV6-8 and TRBJ2-4; TRBD1 might be the D (7 bases). This CDR3 region has 16 residues. Trimming removed 8 bases from V and 13 bases from J, with 30 bases in between. Germline CDR1 reads MNHGY; CDR2 reads SAAAGT. CDR3 coding DNA: TGTGCCAGCGGGGGGCAGGGGGGCGGGGACCAGAAGATCCAGTACTTC. It is translated as CASGGQGGGDQKIQYF.

The chain uses TRBV6-1 and TRBJ1-1; tentative D call: TRBD1 (5 bases). The CDR3 extends over 14 amino acids. V dropped 4 bases and J dropped 4 bases, with 13 bases sitting between them. CDR1 is MNHNS, CDR2 SASEGT, per germline. The CDR3 nucleotides read TGTGCCAGCAGTGTGGAGGGGACGGGCACTGAAGCTTTCTTT. Its protein product is CASSVEGTGTEAFF.

The genes are TRBV6-1 and TRBJ2-1; 14 bases align to TRBD2. The CDR3 length is 16 residues. V dropped 6 bases and J dropped 7; count of bases not matched to a gene: 8. Germline V gives CDR1 MNHNS, CDR2 SASEGT. DNA for the CDR3: TGTGCCAGCAGGCCAGGACTAGCGGGAGGTAGAAATGAGCAGTTCTTC. It translates to CASRPGLAGGRNEQFF.

By proportion, this clonotype is medium-sized. The V and J genes are TRBV7-2 and TRBJ2-1; maybe TRBD2 (6 bases). V was shortened by 3 bases and J by 8 bases, with 17 bases between the two germline ends. CDR1 and CDR2 (germline): SGHTA, FQGNSA. This CDR3 is built from 15 residues. DNA of the CDR3: TGTGCCAGCAGCTTTCCCGGCTCGGGGGTGGATGAGCAGTTCTTC. Translation: CASSFPGSGVDEQFF.

This clonotype is medium-sized (0.01 to 0.1%) in the sample. The rearrangement joins TRBV12-3 or TRBV12-4 to TRBJ2-1; 7 bases map to TRBD2. The last part of the DNA fits TRBJ2-7 better; the J call may be wrong. The CDR3 length is 12 residues. The CDR3 nucleotides read TGTGCCAGCAGGGGGGGGGCCTACGAGCAGTACTTC. Translated: CASRGGAYEQYF.

The rearrangement joins TRBV10-3 to TRBJ2-1; a weak D match, TRBD2 (5 bases). CDR1 and CDR2 from the germline V gene are ENHRY and SYGVKD. V was trimmed by 3 bases and J by 7 bases, leaving 19 bases between them. This CDR3 contains 16 residues. CDR3 in amino acids: CAISDPPDKEENEQFF. The CDR3 nucleotides are TGTGCCATCAGTGACCCCCCCGATAAGGAGGAGAATGAGCAGTTCTTC.

The chain has TRBV6-5 and TRBJ2-2; D is uncertain. Germline V CDR1 and CDR2: MNHEY, SVGAGI. CDR3 size: 13 residues. Trimming shortened V by 4 bases and J by 1 base, and 4 bases separated the two germline ends. CDR3 coding DNA: TGTGCCAGCAGTTTGCTGAACACCGGGGAGCTGTTTTTT. This translates into CASSLLNTGELFF.